These 30 T cell receptor beta chains were sequenced from one sample in a study of cytomegalovirus exposure and HLA in healthy donors. Only in-frame clones appear in the TCRdb table, and some are missing; sequencing was by immunoSEQ multiplex PCR. The table shows 250,000 to 400,000 clones, with around 90% occurring only once. The sequencing input was PBMCs. These receptors all stem from a man aged 30-40 years in good health and CMV-seronegative.

The chain recombines TRBV6-5 with TRBJ2-2; TRBD1 agrees at 7 bases. The length of the CDR3 is 15 residues. The germline V gene has CDR1 MNHEY and CDR2 SVGAGI. The V segment lost 5 bases and the J segment 2 bases; nucleotides outside the gene matches: 5. CDR3 nucleotide sequence: TGTGCCAGCAGTCACCGGGACAGCAACACCGGGGAGCTGTTTTTT. Translating it yields CASSHRDSNTGELFF.

This clone was seen just once. This sequence joins TRBV6-5 and TRBJ2-7, with TRBD1 identical over 11 bases. CDR1 is MNHEY and CDR2 is SVGAGI in the germline V gene. Trimming at V came to 8 bases and at J to 9 bases, leaving 3 bases not matched to a gene. The CDR3 consists of 11 residues. Here the CDR3 DNA reads TGTGCCAGCGGGACAGGGGGAGGGCAGTACTTC. Translation gives CASGTGGGQYF.

The rearrangement uses TRBV5-1 and TRBJ1-1; TRBD1 is a possible D gene (6 bases). Germline lookup yields CDR1 SGHRS and CDR2 YFSETQ. This CDR3 has 14 residues. Trimming removed 0 bases at V and 6 bases at J, with 12 bases between. The CDR3 loop is CASSLEQGTSEAFF. The DNA of the CDR3 is TGCGCCAGCAGCTTGGAACAGGGAACGTCTGAAGCTTTCTTT.

V is TRBV9 and J is TRBJ2-1; maybe TRBD2 (5 bases). The ends were cut back, 4 bases at V and 5 bases at J, with 13 bases in the middle. CDR1 SGDLS and CDR2 YYNGEE come from the germline V gene. This CDR3 spans 14 amino acids. The CDR3 here is CASSLEDWDNEQFF. DNA of the CDR3: TGTGCCAGCAGCCTGGAGGACTGGGACAATGAGCAGTTCTTC.

Written as DNA, the CDR3 is TGTGCCAGCCGAGGAGGGGGCGGGCAAGAGACCCAGTACTTC. This translates into CASRGGGGQETQYF. This chain links TRBV2 with TRBJ2-5; D may be TRBD1 (7 bases). This CDR3 comprises 14 residues. Looked up from germline, CDR1 is SNHLY and CDR2 is FYNNEI. Deletions cut 8 bases from V and 2 bases from J, with 15 bases between.

This chain connects TRBV6-6 to TRBJ2-7, with 10 bases matching TRBD2. This CDR3 contains 13 residues. V was pared by 7 bases and J by 4 bases, with 4 bases of the junction left unmatched. CDR1 and CDR2 from the germline V gene are MNHNY and SVGAGI (reference sequence). CDR3 in amino acids: CASTPSGGYEQYF. CDR3 nucleotides: TGTGCCAGCACCCCTAGCGGGGGTTACGAGCAGTACTTC.

The chain recombines TRBV18 with TRBJ1-1, with D tentatively TRBD1 (5 bases). The V end lost 4 bases, the J end lost 4 bases, and 13 bases lay between the germline ends. The germline gives CDR1 KGHSH, CDR2 LQKENI. CDR3 length: 14 residues. CDR3 in DNA: TGTGCCAGCTCACACCTGACAGAACCCACTGAAGCTTTCTTT. Its translation: CASSHLTEPTEAFF. The full variable domain, in which reference TRBV18 and TRBJ1-1 provide the parts outside the CDR3, is NAGVMQNPRHLVRRRGQEARLRCSPMKGHSHVYWYRQLPEEGLKFMVYLQKENIIDESGMPKERFSAEFPKEGPSILRIQQVVRGDSAAYFCASSHLTEPTEAFFGQGTRLTVV.

The gene calls are TRBV15 and TRBJ1-5; weak D call: TRBD1 (6 bases). This CDR3 has 15 residues. V was trimmed by 1 base and J by 5 bases, leaving 12 bases between them. CDR1 LNHNV and CDR2 YYDKDF come from the germline V gene (reference sequence). CDR3 region: CATSRGGGEDQPQHF. CDR3 coding DNA: TGTGCCACCAGCAGAGGCGGGGGCGAAGATCAGCCCCAGCATTTT.

This clone was counted a few times. This chain joins TRBV2 and TRBJ2-5, with 14 nucleotides matching TRBD2. This CDR3 is 16 amino acids long. V was clipped by 5 bases and J by 5 bases; unmatched bases: 7. From germline, CDR1 is SNHLY and CDR2 FYNNEI. CDR3 nucleotide sequence: TGTGCCAGCAGTCCAGGACTAGCGGGGGGTGAGGAGACCCAGTACTTC. This sequence encodes CASSPGLAGGEETQYF.

The V and J genes are TRBV7-2 and TRBJ1-4; 8 nucleotides match TRBD1. J was trimmed by 6 bases and V by 6 bases; bases with no gene match: 6. The CDR3 sequence is 14 residues long. Germline V lookup: CDR1 SGHTA, CDR2 FQGNSA. The CDR3 is CASRRDRGDEKLFF. Written as DNA, the CDR3 is TGTGCCAGCAGGCGAGACAGGGGTGATGAAAAACTGTTTTTT. Drawing the rest from reference TRBV7-2 and TRBJ1-4, the complete variable domain is GAGVSQSPSNKVTEKGKDVELRCDPISGHTALYWYRQSLGQGLEFLIYFQGNSAPDKSGLPSDRFSAERTGGSVSTLTIQRTQQEDSAVYLCASRRDRGDEKLFFGSGTQLSVL.

A word on this clone: At one end, the junction sequence differs from germline, possibly due to a read error. The rearrangement joins TRBV6-1 to TRBJ1-2, with TRBD1 matching 10 bases. CDR3 size: 15 residues. CDR1 and CDR2 from the germline V gene are MNHNS and SASEGT. The CDR3 sequence is CASSPDRGQYYSYTF. The CDR3 bases are TGTGCCAGCAGTCCCGACAGGGGGCAGTACTATAGCTACACCTTC.

The gene calls are TRBV7-6 and TRBJ2-1; 11 bases agree with TRBD2. With 4 bases clipped from V and 5 bases from J, the junction kept 4 bases outside the gene matches. The CDR3 runs to 15 residues. Per the germline V gene, CDR1 is SGHVS and CDR2 is FNYEAQ. This CDR3 reads CASSSLAGGNNEQFF. CDR3 DNA sequence: TGTGCCAGCAGCTCCCTAGCGGGGGGAAACAATGAGCAGTTCTTC.

This rearrangement joins TRBV4-1 to TRBJ2-3, with a tentative D call TRBD1 (5 bases). Germline lookup yields CDR1 MGHRA and CDR2 YSYEKL. Trimming removed 3 bases at V and 0 bases at J, with 10 bases between. The CDR3 sequence is 15 residues long. CDR3 sequence reads: CASSHSGISTDTQYF. The CDR3 DNA reads TGCGCCAGCAGCCATTCAGGGATTAGCACAGATACGCAGTATTTT.

The chain employs TRBV19 and TRBJ2-3, with 9 bases fitting TRBD1. Germline values: CDR1 LNHDA, CDR2 SQIVND (reference sequence). V lost 3 bases, J lost 2 bases, and 3 bases stayed unmatched. CDR3 length: 15 residues. The CDR3 DNA sequence: TGTGCCAGTAGTATCCGGACAGGGGCCACAGATACGCAGTATTTT. It encodes CASSIRTGATDTQYF.

The rearrangement uses TRBV7-2 and TRBJ2-1, with TRBD2 identical over 10 bases. CDR3 size: 16 residues. Looked up from germline, CDR1 is SGHTA and CDR2 is FQGNSA. V gave up 6 bases and J gave up 0 bases; unmatched junction bases: 5. CDR3 DNA sequence: TGTGCCAGCAGACGGACTAGCGGAAGCTCCTACAATGAGCAGTTCTTC. This codes for CASRRTSGSSYNEQFF. Based on the CDR3 plus reference TRBV7-2 and TRBJ2-1, the full variable domain is GAGVSQSPSNKVTEKGKDVELRCDPISGHTALYWYRQSLGQGLEFLIYFQGNSAPDKSGLPSDRFSAERTGGSVSTLTIQRTQQEDSAVYLCASRRTSGSSYNEQFFGPGTRLTVL.

The rearrangement links TRBV27 to TRBJ1-2, with 7 positions matching TRBD1. Trimming cost V 3 bases and J 5 bases; bases outside gene matches: 12. Germline loops: CDR1 MNHEY, CDR2 SMNVEV (reference sequence). The CDR3 sequence is 16 residues long. The DNA of the CDR3 is TGTGCCAGCAGTTTTGGGATGACAGGGAACGGGTATGGCTACACCTTC. Translated: CASSFGMTGNGYGYTF.

J is TRBJ2-3 and V is TRBV5-4; D is possibly TRBD1 (5 bases). Trimming took 3 bases from V and 2 from J, leaving 13 bases between them. The CDR3 consists of 15 residues. The germline CDR1 and CDR2 sequences are SGHNT and YYREEE (reference sequence). This CDR3 is CASSSTTAPTDTQYF. The CDR3 nucleotides read TGTGCCAGCAGCTCAACGACAGCCCCCACAGATACGCAGTATTTT.

The rearrangement joins TRBV2 to TRBJ1-1; TRBD1 matches at 7 bases. The CDR3 sequence is 16 residues long. The V segment lost 2 bases and the J segment 1 base; nucleotides outside the gene matches: 7. Germline V lookup: CDR1 SNHLY, CDR2 FYNNEI. The CDR3 nucleotides read TGTGCCAGCAGTGAAAGGAAGGGGGCGGGGAACACTGAAGCTTTCTTT. Residues: CASSERKGAGNTEAFF.

The chain couples TRBV6-6 to TRBJ2-5, with D possibly being TRBD2 (5 bases). V was cut by 2 bases and J by 5 bases, with 18 bases left in between. Germline CDR1 reads MNHNY; CDR2 reads SVGAGI (reference sequence). This CDR3 has 16 residues. The CDR3 bases are TGTGCCAGCAGTTACCCGGAGGACGGGCCCGGGGAGACCCAGTACTTC. This codes for CASSYPEDGPGETQYF.

The V and J genes are TRBV15 and TRBJ1-1; TRBD1 is a possible D gene (6 bases). This CDR3 comprises 15 residues. CDR1 is LNHNV, CDR2 YYDKDF, per germline (reference sequence). Trimming left V 6 bases short and J 0 bases short, with 14 bases between. The CDR3 loop reads CATSLAGGMNTEAFF. The CDR3 DNA is TGTGCCACCAGTCTGGCGGGGGGCATGAACACTGAAGCTTTCTTT.

The rearrangement joins TRBV18 to TRBJ2-3; no reliable D call. Germline V gene data show CDR1 as KGHSH and CDR2 as LQKENI. The CDR3 length is 15 residues. Between the trimmed V and J ends, which lost 1 base and 2 bases, there was a span of 10 bases. The CDR3 bases are TGTGCCAGCTCACCACGCGCCACTGACACAGATACGCAGTATTTT. Translating it yields CASSPRATDTDTQYF. The full variable domain, its missing parts supplied by reference TRBV18 and TRBJ2-3, is NAGVMQNPRHLVRRRGQEARLRCSPMKGHSHVYWYRQLPEEGLKFMVYLQKENIIDESGMPKERFSAEFPKEGPSILRIQQVVRGDSAAYFCASSPRATDTDTQYFGPGTRLTVL.

This chain uses TRBV2 with TRBJ2-7, with TRBD1 matching over 7 bases. The CDR3 runs 13 residues. Germline assignment: CDR1 SNHLY and CDR2 FYNNEI. The junction had 4 bases not matched to a gene; V was cut back by 7 bases and J by 1 base. The CDR3 coding sequence is TGTGCCAGCATTAAACAGGGGTCCTACGAGCAGTACTTC. Amino acid sequence: CASIKQGSYEQYF.

The J gene is TRBJ2-5, the V gene TRBV11-2, with TRBD1 as a possible D gene (6 bases). CDR3 size: 16 residues. Germline values: CDR1 SGHAT, CDR2 FQNNGV. Trimming shortened V by 1 base and J by 5 bases, and 17 bases separated the two germline ends. CDR3 amino acids: CASSLGPQPGVETQYF. The DNA for the CDR3 is TGTGCCAGCAGCTTAGGCCCTCAACCAGGGGTGGAGACCCAGTACTTC. The entire variable domain, with the rest obtained from reference TRBV11-2 and TRBJ2-5, is as follows: EAGVAQSPRYKIIEKRQSVAFWCNPISGHATLYWYQQILGQGPKLLIQFQNNGVVDDSQLPKDRFSAERLKGVDSTLKIQPAKLEDSAVYLCASSLGPQPGVETQYFGPGTRLLVL.

This rearrangement joins TRBV27 to TRBJ1-2; tentatively, D is TRBD1 (5 bases). Trimming pared 0 bases from V and 4 bases from J, leaving 12 bases between. This CDR3 is 15 amino acids long. Germline V gene lookup returns CDR1 MNHEY and CDR2 SMNVEV (reference sequence). CDR3 nucleotide sequence: TGTGCCAGCAGTTTATCTGTCGGGGGGACCTATGGCTACACCTTC. It specifies CASSLSVGGTYGYTF.

V is TRBV16 and J is TRBJ1-2; no clear D. The germline V gene has CDR1 KGHSY and CDR2 FQNENV. CDR3 length: 15 residues. Trimming left V 2 bases short and J 4 bases short, with 14 bases between. CDR3 coding DNA: TGTGCCAGCAGCCAAGAACCCGGGTCCATCTATGGCTACACCTTC. It encodes CASSQEPGSIYGYTF.

J is TRBJ1-1 and V is TRBV5-6, with unresolved D. Trimming took off 2 bases at V and 0 bases at J, with 5 bases between the two ends. The length of the CDR3 is 13 residues. The germline V gene has CDR1 SGHDT and CDR2 YYEEEE. The CDR3 DNA reads as TGTGCCAGCAGCTTCACAGTGAACACTGAAGCTTTCTTT. Translating gives CASSFTVNTEAFF.

The genes are TRBV2 and TRBJ2-7; 7 bases are a match to TRBD1. The length of the CDR3 is 19 residues. Trimming at V came to 4 bases and at J to 4 bases, leaving 22 bases not matched to a gene. Germline lookup yields CDR1 SNHLY and CDR2 FYNNEI. The CDR3 region is CASSGKRGSRDSGRYEQYF. The CDR3 nucleotides read TGTGCCAGCAGTGGGAAGAGAGGATCAAGGGACAGTGGACGATACGAGCAGTACTTC.

The gene calls are TRBV6-6 and TRBJ1-2, with 9 bases matching TRBD1. J lost 7 bases, V lost 2 bases, and 5 bases had no gene match. The CDR3 length is 14 residues. The germline V gene has CDR1 MNHNY and CDR2 SVGAGI (reference sequence). CDR3 loop: CASSYDGTGSGYTF. The CDR3 DNA reads as TGTGCCAGCAGTTACGACGGGACAGGGTCTGGCTACACCTTC.

V gene TRBV9 combines with J gene TRBJ2-1; 10 nucleotides match TRBD2. The CDR3 length is 15 residues. The V gene's germline CDR1 is SGDLS and CDR2 YYNGEE. Trimming removed 5 bases from V and 6 bases from J; junction bases left unmatched: 8. DNA of the CDR3: TGTGCCAGCAGTCTTAGCGGGGGGTTAGGCAATGAGCAGTTCTTC. Its protein is CASSLSGGLGNEQFF.

The rearrangement uses TRBV4-3 and TRBJ1-4, with TRBD1 matching over 7 bases. Germline values: CDR1 LGHNA, CDR2 YSLEER. There are 14 residues in the CDR3. V lost 4 bases and J lost 5; bases outside the gene matches: 4. The CDR3 here is CASSLDRRNEKLFF. The DNA of the CDR3 is TGCGCCAGCAGCCTGGACAGGCGAAATGAAAAACTGTTTTTT.